This T cell receptor beta chain was captured by sequencing in a study of beta chain features in type 1 diabetes. To note about this clone: Its target is unknown.

Sorting produced populations that all topped 95% purity. cDNA synthesis used the whole RNA isolate, giving expressed TCRB sequences. Clones were sequenced by immunoSEQ multiplex PCR, and TCRdb holds only the in-frame ones, with some missing. In the table there are 600,000 to 650,000 clones, around 15% of which are singletons. Study findings and constraints: Shortening that was moderate but significant affected the TCRB CDR3s of Type 1 diabetes patients in all four CD4+ subsets. A pattern of fewer insertions and more deletions at VDJ junctions was seen in type 1 diabetes patients.

The V gene's germline CDR1 is SGHRS and CDR2 YFSETQ. V lost 0 bases, J lost 2 bases, and 7 bases stayed unmatched. The CDR3 consists of 16 residues. This receptor was identified in a man younger than 35 in good health. Sequencing was done on a sample of naive CD4+ T cells from blood. This sequence joins TRBV5-1 and TRBJ2-5; 7 bases are shared with TRBD2. CDR3 sequence: CASSLGPGGRQETQYF. CDR3 nucleotide sequence: TGCGCCAGCAGCTTGGGGCCGGGGGGAAGGCAAGAGACCCAGTACTTC. Combining the CDR3 with reference TRBV5-1 and TRBJ2-5 gives the whole variable domain KAGVTQTPRYLIKTRGQQVTLSCSPISGHRSVSWYQQTPGQGLQFLFEYFSETQRNKGNFPGRFSGRQFSNSRSEMNVSTLELGDSALYLCASSLGPGGRQETQYFGPGTRLLVL.